These 32 T cell receptor beta chains were all obtained from the same sample, sequenced in a study of shared clonotypes between healthy human individuals. The method was immunoSEQ multiplex PCR; TCRdb's version includes in-frame clones alone and lacks a portion of them. This table has about 2 million clones, 90% to 95% appearing once. Sequenced sample: naive CD4+ T cells sorted from blood. Subset here: CD45RA+ positively selected. Source of these receptors: a man between 18 and 35 years old in good health.

J is TRBJ2-3 and V is TRBV7-3; TRBD2 matches 9 bases. V shed 3 bases, J shed 0 bases, and the junction held 1 base outside the gene matches. Germline CDR1 is SGHTA and CDR2 is FQGTGA. This CDR3 spans 15 amino acids. The CDR3, as DNA: TGTGCCAGCAGCTTGACTAGCGGTAGCACAGATACGCAGTATTTT. It is translated as CASSLTSGSTDTQYF.

The chain uses TRBV30 and TRBJ2-3; 7 bases are shared with TRBD2. The CDR3 covers 14 residues. Germline V gene data show CDR1 as GTSNPN and CDR2 as SVGIG (reference sequence). V shed 8 bases and J 11 bases; nucleotides not matched to a gene: 19. For the CDR3, the DNA is TGTGCCAGGCAGTCTAGCGGAAACCCTCTGGTGCAGTATTTT. Protein product: CARQSSGNPLVQYF.

The genes are TRBV27 and TRBJ1-2; D is unclear. The germline V and J ends were trimmed by 4 bases and 4 bases, with 19 bases remaining between them. CDR1 and CDR2 from the germline V gene are MNHEY and SMNVEV (reference sequence). The length of the CDR3 is 16 residues. CDR3 in amino acids: CASSSTMVGLSYGYTF. The CDR3 DNA is TGTGCCAGCAGTTCCACCATGGTTGGGCTCAGCTATGGCTACACCTTC.

About this clone: Other DNA sequences of this sample code for an identical CDR3. The gene calls are TRBV6-5 and TRBJ2-7; the D gene is possibly TRBD2 (5 bases). The CDR3 has 13 amino acids. Germline CDR1 reads MNHEY; CDR2 reads SVGAGI. Between the trimmed V and J ends, which lost 6 bases and 0 bases, there was a span of 9 bases. The CDR3 sequence is CASSRTSSYEQYF. The CDR3 nucleotides are TGTGCCAGCAGCCGGACTTCCTCCTACGAGCAGTACTTC.

The chain recombines TRBV27 with TRBJ2-2; D ambiguous. Trimming removed 5 bases from V and 4 bases from J, with 17 bases in between. The CDR3 loop spans 16 amino acids. Germline loops: CDR1 MNHEY, CDR2 SMNVEV (reference sequence). The CDR3, as DNA: TGTGCCAGCAGTCCCACCCAATACATGACCACCGGGGAGCTGTTTTTT. Its translation: CASSPTQYMTTGELFF.

V usage is TRBV7-2 and J usage is TRBJ1-1, with D hard to call. The V gene lost 4 bases and the J gene lost 1 base, with 10 bases spanning the gap. The CDR3 runs to 14 residues. Germline V lookup: CDR1 SGHTA, CDR2 FQGNSA. CDR3 coding DNA: TGTGCCAGCAGCTCATACTTTGGGAACACTGAAGCTTTCTTT. It encodes CASSSYFGNTEAFF.

Note on this clone: The sample has other DNA sequences that encode this CDR3 too. This sequence joins TRBV4-3 and TRBJ1-1; D may be TRBD1 (6 bases). This CDR3 is built from 15 residues. Germline CDR1 is LGHNA and CDR2 is YSLEER. With 0 bases removed from V and 6 bases from J, the gap between germline ends came to 14 bases. CDR3 DNA: TGCGCCAGCAGCCAAGAAGGGCAGGGGCGTGCTGAAGCTTTCTTT. It codes for CASSQEGQGRAEAFF.

The chain joins TRBV27 to TRBJ1-2, with TRBD1 as a possible D gene (6 bases). V lost 1 base and J 5 bases, leaving 11 bases between the germline ends. The CDR3 has 14 amino acids. CDR1 and CDR2 from the germline V gene are MNHEY and SMNVEV (reference sequence). The CDR3, as DNA: TGTGCCAGCAGTTTATATAGAAGGGGGTATGGCTACACCTTC. Amino acid sequence: CASSLYRRGYGYTF.

The V gene is TRBV7-2, the J gene TRBJ2-7; 9 positions match TRBD2. Germline V gives CDR1 SGHTA, CDR2 FQGNSA. The CDR3 has 15 residues. After removal of 4 bases from V and 7 bases from J, the junction contained 11 bases not matched to a gene. The CDR3 sequence: CASSSRAASGTEQYF. CDR3 nucleotide sequence: TGTGCCAGCAGCTCGAGGGCTGCTAGCGGGACTGAGCAGTACTTC.

The rearrangement links TRBV27 to TRBJ2-5, with D perhaps matching TRBD2 (6 bases). Germline assignment: CDR1 MNHEY and CDR2 SMNVEV (reference sequence). Trimming left V 7 bases short and J 4 bases short, with 13 bases between. The CDR3 contains 13 residues. The CDR3 DNA reads TGTGCCAGCAAAGGGGAGGTACGAGAGACCCAGTACTTC. It yields the protein CASKGEVRETQYF.

The V and J genes are TRBV5-7 and TRBJ1-2; no reliable D call. TRBV5-7 is identified as an open reading frame with a role that is uncertain. The CDR3 covers 14 residues. Deletions cut 2 bases from V and 4 bases from J, with 12 bases between. The DNA of the CDR3 is TGTGCCAGCAGCTTATATCTCTCAGTCTATGGCTACACCTTC. This encodes CASSLYLSVYGYTF.

The genes are TRBV29-1 and TRBJ1-4; TRBD1 aligns across 7 bases. Germline CDR1 reads SQVTM; CDR2 reads ANQGSEA. This CDR3 spans 14 amino acids. Trimming took 7 bases from V and 0 from J; bases not matched to a gene: 5. The CDR3 bases are TGCAGCGCCCTAGGGACAGCAACTAATGAAAAACTGTTTTTT. The encoded protein is CSALGTATNEKLFF.

This chain uses TRBV19 with TRBJ2-7; 9 nucleotides agree with TRBD1. The CDR3 is 15 amino acids. Germline lookup yields CDR1 LNHDA and CDR2 SQIVND (reference sequence). J gave up 2 bases and V 5 bases, and 7 bases lay outside the gene matches. The CDR3 loop reads CASSPLDRGAYEQYF. The CDR3 DNA sequence: TGTGCCAGTAGTCCTCTCGACAGGGGGGCCTACGAGCAGTACTTC.

The chain recombines TRBV4-1 with TRBJ1-4; possible D gene TRBD1, 6 bases. This CDR3 contains 15 residues. With 4 bases removed from V and 5 bases from J, the gap between germline ends came to 14 bases. CDR1 and CDR2 from the germline V gene are MGHRA and YSYEKL. The CDR3 DNA reads as TGCGCCAGCAGCCTTGGACAGCTCGTAAATGAAAAACTGTTTTTT. Its protein product is CASSLGQLVNEKLFF.

The chain is built from TRBV10-3 and TRBJ1-4, with TRBD1 matching over 9 bases. The CDR3 length is 14 residues. Germline CDR1 reads ENHRY; CDR2 reads SYGVKD. V lost 6 bases, J lost 8 bases, and 7 bases stayed unmatched. CDR3 residues: CAISRDREPEKLFF. The CDR3 DNA follows: TGTGCCATCAGCCGGGACAGGGAACCAGAAAAACTGTTTTTT.

This chain uses TRBV6-1 with TRBJ2-7, with TRBD2 as a possible D gene (6 bases). Trimming cost V 4 bases and J 3 bases, with 10 bases left between them. From germline, CDR1 is MNHNS and CDR2 SASEGT. The CDR3 is 13 amino acids. The CDR3 nucleotides are TGTGCCAGCAGTGCGGGGGAGCTCTACGAGCAGTACTTC. Translation: CASSAGELYEQYF.

The chain joins TRBV6-1 to TRBJ1-3; the D is unclear. V was cut by 2 bases and J by 0 bases, with 14 bases left in between. The germline gives CDR1 MNHNS, CDR2 SASEGT. The CDR3 totals 17 residues. Here the CDR3 reads CASSEIGTTSSGNTIYF. DNA of the CDR3: TGTGCCAGCAGTGAAATCGGAACCACGAGCTCTGGAAACACCATATATTTT.

The DNA of the CDR3 is TGCGCCAGCAGCTTGGAGGGCCAACAGGGTCTATATGGCTACACCTTC. Protein: CASSLEGQQGLYGYTF. The rearrangement joins TRBV5-1 to TRBJ1-2, with D tentatively TRBD1 (6 bases). CDR3 size: 16 residues. Germline V gene data show CDR1 as SGHRS and CDR2 as YFSETQ. V lost 0 bases and J 5 bases, leaving 17 bases between the germline ends.

The chain joins TRBV7-2 to TRBJ2-1; no clear D. The CDR3 length is 15 residues. Trimming cost V 3 bases and J 0 bases, with 9 bases left between them. Germline CDR1 SGHTA, CDR2 FQGNSA. This CDR3 reads CASSFGAGSYNEQFF. The CDR3 DNA reads as TGTGCCAGCAGCTTTGGAGCAGGCTCCTACAATGAGCAGTTCTTC.

J is TRBJ1-6 and V is TRBV7-2; possible D gene TRBD1, 6 bases. This CDR3 is built from 14 residues. The V gene's germline CDR1 is SGHTA and CDR2 FQGNSA. V was shortened by 0 bases and J by 9 bases, with 9 bases between the two germline ends. CDR3 region: CASSLAGQTSPLHF. DNA for the CDR3: TGTGCCAGCAGCTTAGCCGGACAGACTTCACCCCTCCACTTT.

The J gene is TRBJ1-4, the V gene TRBV15; tentative D call: TRBD1 (6 bases). CDR1 is LNHNV, CDR2 YYDKDF, per germline (reference sequence). The CDR3 covers 14 residues. Trimming pared 5 bases from V and 12 bases from J, leaving 19 bases between. As DNA, the CDR3 is TGTGCCACCAGCCCCAGGGGAGTTCTCGTTGAACTGTTTTTT. Its protein is CATSPRGVLVELFF.

A word on this clone: Additional DNA sequences in this sample encode the identical CDR3. The chain joins TRBV7-2 to TRBJ2-5; no definite D call. The germline V gene encodes CDR1 SGHTA and CDR2 FQGNSA. CDR3 length equals 13 residues. Trimming shortened V by 1 base and J by 5 bases, and 8 bases separated the two germline ends. CDR3 amino acids: CASSLGGLETQYF. For the CDR3, the DNA is TGTGCCAGCAGCTTAGGAGGATTGGAGACCCAGTACTTC. Supplemented by reference TRBV7-2 and TRBJ2-5, the full variable domain reads GAGVSQSPSNKVTEKGKDVELRCDPISGHTALYWYRQSLGQGLEFLIYFQGNSAPDKSGLPSDRFSAERTGGSVSTLTIQRTQQEDSAVYLCASSLGGLETQYFGPGTRLLVL.

The chain employs TRBV6-6 and TRBJ1-2, with TRBD1 as a possible D gene (5 bases). V was pared by 5 bases and J by 5 bases, with 18 bases between. The CDR3 extends over 15 amino acids. CDR1 and CDR2 from the germline V gene are MNHNY and SVGAGI (reference sequence). The CDR3 is CASSRSGTPLYGYTF. The CDR3 DNA sequence: TGTGCCAGCAGTCGCTCGGGGACTCCGCTTTATGGCTACACCTTC.

The V call is TRBV6-1, the J call TRBJ2-7, with 10 bases matching TRBD2. The length of the CDR3 is 15 residues. The germline V gene encodes CDR1 MNHNS and CDR2 SASEGT. V dropped 4 bases and J dropped 3; count of bases not matched to a gene: 6. The CDR3: CASSAQRGGIYEQYF. CDR3 bases: TGTGCCAGCAGTGCTCAGCGGGGGGGAATCTACGAGCAGTACTTC.

The genes are TRBV5-4 and TRBJ2-7; 10 positions match TRBD2. Trimming removed 3 bases from V and 2 bases from J; junction bases left unmatched: 5. Germline CDR1 and CDR2: SGHNT and YYREEE (reference sequence). This CDR3 contains 15 residues. CDR3 nucleotide sequence: TGTGCCAGCAGCTCCAGCGGGAGGGCTACCTACGAGCAGTACTTC. Protein: CASSSSGRATYEQYF.

This sequence joins TRBV6-5 and TRBJ2-7; the D gene is possibly TRBD2 (5 bases). Germline V lookup: CDR1 MNHEY, CDR2 SVGAGI. CDR3 length equals 15 residues. V lost 6 bases, J lost 2 bases, and 17 bases lay in between. The DNA of the CDR3 is TGTGCCAGCAGCCGAGAGGGAACTCTTACCTACGAGCAGTACTTC. As protein: CASSREGTLTYEQYF.

The J gene is TRBJ2-5, the V gene TRBV28, with D possibly matching TRBD2 (5 bases). The V and J ends lost 4 bases and 3 bases respectively, with 6 bases between them. In germline, CDR1 is MDHEN, CDR2 SYDVKM. This CDR3 is built from 12 residues. CDR3 sequence (DNA): TGTGCCAGCAGTTACGGGGAAGAGACCCAGTACTTC. This gives the protein CASSYGEETQYF.

J is TRBJ1-1 and V is TRBV5-6; weak D call: TRBD1 (6 bases). V shed 3 bases and J shed 5 bases, with 14 bases lying between them. In germline, CDR1 is SGHDT, CDR2 YYEEEE. The CDR3 has 14 amino acids. The CDR3 region is CASSSQGPGTEAFF. The CDR3 DNA follows: TGTGCCAGCAGCTCCCAGGGGCCGGGGACTGAAGCTTTCTTT.

The chain has TRBV1 and TRBJ2-3; the D segment call TRBD1 is taken from the table without a DNA check. TRBV1 is marked as a pseudogene. This CDR3 has 14 amino acids. CDR3 nucleotide sequence: TGCACCCCCGAAGGGGCAGGTGAAGAGGTTACGCAGTATTTT. This encodes CTPEGAGEEVTQYF.

The chain couples TRBV10-2 to TRBJ2-3; a possible D gene is TRBD1 (6 bases). Trimming removed 6 bases from V and 0 bases from J, with 10 bases in between. The CDR3 totals 14 residues. Germline loops: CDR1 WSHSY, CDR2 SAAADI. In DNA, the CDR3 is TGCGCCAGCAGGAGGACAGCTAGCACAGATACGCAGTATTTT. Amino acid sequence: CASRRTASTDTQYF.

About this clone: The same CDR3 also results from other DNA sequences found in this sample. The chain couples TRBV5-1 to TRBJ2-3, with TRBD2 as a possible D gene (5 bases). The CDR3 extends over 15 amino acids. Per germline, CDR1 SGHRS and CDR2 YFSETQ. The ends were cut back, 2 bases at V and 0 bases at J, with 10 bases in the middle. CDR3 DNA sequence: TGCGCCAGCAGCTTAACCAGCGGAAGCACAGATACGCAGTATTTT. Residues: CASSLTSGSTDTQYF.

The CDR3 DNA reads as TGTGCCAGCAGTGAGAATACAGGGTGGGACTATGGCTACACCTTC. This translates into CASSENTGWDYGYTF. The chain recombines TRBV6-8 with TRBJ1-2, with D perhaps TRBD1 (6 bases). The V gene lost 5 bases and the J gene lost 3 bases, with 16 bases spanning the gap. Germline V gene sequence: CDR1 MNHGY, CDR2 SAAAGT. The CDR3 extends over 15 amino acids.